This T cell receptor beta chain was sequenced in a study of T cell repertoires in cytomegalovirus infection. Study at large: From public TCR beta signatures came an indication of both CMV infection and matching HLA type. Study outcomes and limitations: HLA-C-restricted TCR beta clonotypes specific for CMV led the ex vivo response.

TCRdb redid the calling of the reads with MiXCR, one entry per CDR3 protein. Here the sample spans some 920,000 distinct CDR3 sequences, less than 35% being singletons. On this clonotype: No antigen is known for it.

Germline V CDR1 and CDR2: SNHLY, FYNNEI. The CDR3 loop spans 13 amino acids. V gave up 5 bases and J gave up 0 bases, with 8 bases separating them. The material sequenced was cultured CD8+ T cells from PBMCs, taken from culture after CMV antigen stimulation. This clonotype was sampled from a human donor in good health (CMV status not recorded). Some clones in this sample may be carry-over from other donors' samples. V usage is TRBV2 and J usage is TRBJ2-7; D remains unclear. CDR3 DNA sequence: TGTGCCAGCAGTCCAAAAGGCTCCTACGAGCAGTACTTC. Translating gives CASSPKGSYEQYF.